This TCR beta chain is drawn from a study of T cell responses to AZD1222 COVID-19 vaccine. In the case of this clone: Antigen specificity is unknown.

General study results and limits: CD4 TCRs associated with vaccination spanned spike, dominating at 160-218 and 743-854.

Assay used: immunoSEQ multiplex PCR; TCRdb lists only in-frame clones, some missing. Of about 120,000 clones in the sample, about 90% were seen once. The sequencing here drew on peripheral blood, taken on day 0 of AZD1222 vaccination. This sequence was found in an adult in good health.

The CDR3 sequence is CASSMMGQGYGYTF. DNA for the CDR3: TGTGCCAGTAGTATGATGGGACAGGGGTATGGCTACACCTTC. The chain is built from TRBV19 and TRBJ1-2, with TRBD1 identical over 10 bases. The germline gives CDR1 LNHDA, CDR2 SQIVND (reference sequence). Trimming at V came to 3 bases and at J to 5 bases, leaving 3 bases not matched to a gene. CDR3 size: 14 residues.